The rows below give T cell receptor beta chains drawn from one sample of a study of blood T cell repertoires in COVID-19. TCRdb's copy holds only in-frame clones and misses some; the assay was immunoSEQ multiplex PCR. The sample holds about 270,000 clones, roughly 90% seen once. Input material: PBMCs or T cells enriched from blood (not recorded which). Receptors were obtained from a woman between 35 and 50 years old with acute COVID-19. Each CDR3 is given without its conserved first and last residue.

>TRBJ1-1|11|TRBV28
ASLQGFGAEAF
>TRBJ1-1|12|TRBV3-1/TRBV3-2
ASSQDLTATEAF
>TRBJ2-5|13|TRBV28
ASSSLTWGEETQY
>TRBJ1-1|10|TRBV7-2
ASSLASGKAF
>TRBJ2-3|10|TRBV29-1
SVLAVSDTQY
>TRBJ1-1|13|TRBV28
ASTSSPARAVEAF
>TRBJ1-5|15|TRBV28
ASLTTGYVNRNQPQH
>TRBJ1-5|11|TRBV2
ASSVQGNQPQH
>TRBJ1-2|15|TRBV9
ASSHTLGTALNYGYT
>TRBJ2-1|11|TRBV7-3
ASSSSGVDEQF
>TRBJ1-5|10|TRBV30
AWSSGNQPQH
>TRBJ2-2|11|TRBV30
AWSHRDTGELF
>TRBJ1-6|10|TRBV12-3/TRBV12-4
ASSLNNSPLH
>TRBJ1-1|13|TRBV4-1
ASSRRTGGWTEAF
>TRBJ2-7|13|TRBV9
ASSPGGSASYEQY
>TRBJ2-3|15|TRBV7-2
ASSLVPGLPNTDTQY
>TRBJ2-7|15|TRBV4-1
ASSPGFSGGHVDEQY
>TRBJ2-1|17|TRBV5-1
ASSLEGVGTSGRANEQF
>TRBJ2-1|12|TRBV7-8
ASSFDRDYNEQF
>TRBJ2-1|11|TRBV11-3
ASSRDTDNEQF
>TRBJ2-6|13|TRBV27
ASRSLRLGANVLT
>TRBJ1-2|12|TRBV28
ASSPGGVTYGYT
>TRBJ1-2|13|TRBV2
ASSVTQGVLYGYT
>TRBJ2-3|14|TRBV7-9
ASSRFGRGSSDTQY
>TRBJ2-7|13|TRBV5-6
ASSFGRGNSYEQY
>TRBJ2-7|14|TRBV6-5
ASSYSLKREPYEQY
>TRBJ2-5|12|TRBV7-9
ASSHQGIQETQY
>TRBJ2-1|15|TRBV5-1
ASSSAGGVGSYNEQF
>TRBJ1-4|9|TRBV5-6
ASSFYMLLF
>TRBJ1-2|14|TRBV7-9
ASSLFGTPGTYGYT
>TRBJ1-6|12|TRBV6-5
ASSQGSYNSPLH
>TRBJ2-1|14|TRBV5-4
ASRPTSESSYNEQF
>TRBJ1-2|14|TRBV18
ASSPSVGTGAYGYT
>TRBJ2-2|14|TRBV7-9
ASSLTREVNTGELF
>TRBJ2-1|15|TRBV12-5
ASGLGTRLAPPNEQF
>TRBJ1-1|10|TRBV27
ASRTGWTEAF
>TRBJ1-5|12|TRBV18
ASSSDRVNQPQH
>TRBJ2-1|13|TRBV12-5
ASGSGRPLYNEQF
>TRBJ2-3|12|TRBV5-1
ASSLRGRTDTQY
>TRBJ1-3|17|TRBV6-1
ASSETPPSLQGGGNTIY
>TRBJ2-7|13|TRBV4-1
ASSRLAELNYEQY
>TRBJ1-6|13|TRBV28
ASRDRGSYNSPLH
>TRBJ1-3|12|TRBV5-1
ASSPTGPGNTIY